This T cell receptor (beta chain) was sequenced for a study of T-cell reconstitution after alpha-beta-depleted transplantation in children. Study findings and constraints: The high TCRbeta diversity at day 60 in some patients came from surviving recipient T cells and thymic progenitors. Newly produced T cells mostly provided counts and TCRbeta diversity after one year, as hyperexpanded clones declined. Approximately two months post-transplant, alpha-beta T cells reportedly originated from several hundred expanded graft clones.

In germline, CDR1 is SQVTM, CDR2 ANQGSEA. V dropped 3 bases and J dropped 6; count of bases not matched to a gene: 3. The CDR3 has 12 residues. Preparing the TCRbeta library involved the use of unique molecular identifiers. TCRdb reprocessed the PCR reads with MiXCR, giving one entry per CDR3 protein. Of about 160,000 distinct CDR3 sequences listed, 11% were seen once; the top ten hold about 12%. This clonotype has at least ten counts. Its antigen is still unknown. The chain recombines TRBV29-1 with TRBJ1-2; 8 bases are shared with TRBD1. This receptor was obtained from a boy aged 2 to 10 with acute myeloid leukemia, due to receive a stem cell transplant. Sequenced material: PBMCs, taken before TCRalphabeta/CD19-depleted stem cell transplant. CDR3 region: CSVDRQGHGYTF. CDR3 coding DNA: TGCAGCGTTGACAGACAGGGGCATGGCTACACCTTC.